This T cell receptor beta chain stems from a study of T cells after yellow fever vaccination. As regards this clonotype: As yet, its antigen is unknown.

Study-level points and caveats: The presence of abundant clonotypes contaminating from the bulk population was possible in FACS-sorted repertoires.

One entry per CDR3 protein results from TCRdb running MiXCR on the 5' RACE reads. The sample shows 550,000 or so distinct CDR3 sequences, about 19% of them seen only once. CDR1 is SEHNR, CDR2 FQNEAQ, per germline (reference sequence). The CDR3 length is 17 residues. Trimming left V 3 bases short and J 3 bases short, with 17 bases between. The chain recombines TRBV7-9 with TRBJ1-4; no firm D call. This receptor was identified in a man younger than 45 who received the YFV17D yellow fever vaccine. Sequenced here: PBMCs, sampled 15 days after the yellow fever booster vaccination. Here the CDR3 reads CASSFSRGLAANEKLFF. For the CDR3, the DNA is TGTGCCAGCAGCTTTTCGAGAGGATTAGCGGCTAATGAAAAACTGTTTTTT.